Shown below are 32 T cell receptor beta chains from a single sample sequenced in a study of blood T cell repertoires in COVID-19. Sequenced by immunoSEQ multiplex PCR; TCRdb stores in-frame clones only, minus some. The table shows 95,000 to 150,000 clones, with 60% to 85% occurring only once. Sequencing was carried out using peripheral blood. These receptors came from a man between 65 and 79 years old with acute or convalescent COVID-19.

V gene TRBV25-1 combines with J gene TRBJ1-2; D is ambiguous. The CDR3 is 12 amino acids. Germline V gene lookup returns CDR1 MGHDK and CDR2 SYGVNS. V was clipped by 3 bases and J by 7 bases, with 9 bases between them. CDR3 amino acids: CASSDGGVGYTF. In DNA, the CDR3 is TGTGCCAGCAGTGACGGCGGCGTTGGCTACACCTTC.

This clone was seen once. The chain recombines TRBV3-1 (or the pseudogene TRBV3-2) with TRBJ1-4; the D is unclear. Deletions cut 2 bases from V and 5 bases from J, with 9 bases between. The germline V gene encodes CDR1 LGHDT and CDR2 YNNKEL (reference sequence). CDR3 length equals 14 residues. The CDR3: CASSQRRSNEKLFF. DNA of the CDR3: TGTGCCAGCAGCCAAAGGCGGTCCAATGAAAAACTGTTTTTT.

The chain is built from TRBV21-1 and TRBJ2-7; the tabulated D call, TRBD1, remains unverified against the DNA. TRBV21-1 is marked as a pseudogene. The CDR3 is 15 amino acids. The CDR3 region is CASSKYRGLPYEQYF. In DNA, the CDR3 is TGTGCCAGCAGCAAATACAGGGGGCTTCCCTACGAGCAGTACTTC.

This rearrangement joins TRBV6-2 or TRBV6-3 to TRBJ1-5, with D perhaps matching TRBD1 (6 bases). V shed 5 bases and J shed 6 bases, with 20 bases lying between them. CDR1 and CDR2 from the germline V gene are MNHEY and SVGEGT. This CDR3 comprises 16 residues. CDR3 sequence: CASSAHDRTSGQPQHF. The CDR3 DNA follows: TGTGCCAGCAGTGCTCATGACAGGACATCGGGTCAGCCCCAGCATTTT.

The CDR3 nucleotides are TGTGCCAGCAGCCAGGGACAGGGGGTGTGGAATGAGCAGTTCTTC. Protein: CASSQGQGVWNEQFF. The chain is built from TRBV6-5 and TRBJ2-1, with 11 bases lining up with TRBD1. Unmatched junction bases numbered 8, after V lost 6 bases and J lost 7 bases. The CDR3 is made up of 15 amino acids. Germline V gene sequence: CDR1 MNHEY, CDR2 SVGAGI.

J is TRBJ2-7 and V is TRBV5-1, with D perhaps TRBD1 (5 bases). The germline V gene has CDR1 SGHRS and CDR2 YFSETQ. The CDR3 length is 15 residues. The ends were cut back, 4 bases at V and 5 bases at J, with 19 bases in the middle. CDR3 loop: CASSQRMDTGDEQYF. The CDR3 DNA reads TGCGCCAGCAGCCAACGGATGGACACGGGTGACGAGCAGTACTTC.

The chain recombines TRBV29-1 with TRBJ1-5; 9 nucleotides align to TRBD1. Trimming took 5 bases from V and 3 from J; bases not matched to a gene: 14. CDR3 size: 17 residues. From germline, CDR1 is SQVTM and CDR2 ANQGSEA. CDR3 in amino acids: CSVKYGGWTGANQPQHF. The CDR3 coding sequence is TGCAGCGTTAAGTACGGAGGGTGGACAGGGGCCAATCAGCCCCAGCATTTT. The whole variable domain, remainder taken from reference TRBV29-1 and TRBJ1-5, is SAVISQKPSRDICQRGTSLTIQCQVDSQVTMMFWYRQQPGQSLTLIATANQGSEATYESGFVIDKFPISRPNLTFSTLTVSNMSPEDSSIYLCSVKYGGWTGANQPQHFGDGTRLSIL.

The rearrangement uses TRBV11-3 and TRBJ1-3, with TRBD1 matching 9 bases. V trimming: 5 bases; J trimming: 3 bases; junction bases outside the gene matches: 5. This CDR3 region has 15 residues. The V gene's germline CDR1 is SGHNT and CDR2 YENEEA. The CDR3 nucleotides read TGTGCCAGCAGCGGCACAGGGGGCGTTGGAAACACCATATATTTT. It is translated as CASSGTGGVGNTIYF.

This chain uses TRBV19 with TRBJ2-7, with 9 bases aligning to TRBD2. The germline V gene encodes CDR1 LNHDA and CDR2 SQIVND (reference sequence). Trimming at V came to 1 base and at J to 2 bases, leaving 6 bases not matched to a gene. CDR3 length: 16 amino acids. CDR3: CASSIATSGATYEQYF. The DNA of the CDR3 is TGTGCCAGTAGTATAGCGACTAGCGGAGCTACCTACGAGCAGTACTTC.

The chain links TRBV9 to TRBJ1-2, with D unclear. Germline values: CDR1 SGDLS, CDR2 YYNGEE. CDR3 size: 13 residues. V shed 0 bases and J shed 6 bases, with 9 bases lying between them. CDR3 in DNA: TGTGCCAGCAGCGTAGACTGGTTTGATGGCTACACCTTC. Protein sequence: CASSVDWFDGYTF.

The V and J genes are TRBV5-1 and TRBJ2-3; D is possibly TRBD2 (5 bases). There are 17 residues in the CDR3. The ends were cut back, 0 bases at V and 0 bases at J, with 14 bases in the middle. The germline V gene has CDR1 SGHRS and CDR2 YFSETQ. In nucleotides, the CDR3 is TGCGCCAGCAGCTTGGAAAATAGGGCGGGTAGCACAGATACGCAGTATTTT. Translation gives CASSLENRAGSTDTQYF.

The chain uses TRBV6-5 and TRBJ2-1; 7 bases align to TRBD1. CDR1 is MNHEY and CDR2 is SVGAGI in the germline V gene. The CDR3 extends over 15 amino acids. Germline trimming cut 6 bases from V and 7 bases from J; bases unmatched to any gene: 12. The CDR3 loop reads CASSLGGLGKNEQFF. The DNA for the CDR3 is TGTGCCAGCAGCTTAGGGGGCTTGGGGAAGAATGAGCAGTTCTTC.

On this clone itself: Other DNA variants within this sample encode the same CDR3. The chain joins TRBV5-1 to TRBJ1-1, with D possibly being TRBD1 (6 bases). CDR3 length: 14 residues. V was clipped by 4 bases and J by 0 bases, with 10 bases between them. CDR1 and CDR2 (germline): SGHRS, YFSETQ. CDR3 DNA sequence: TGCGCCAGCAGCCTGGACAGTTTGAACACTGAAGCTTTCTTT. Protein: CASSLDSLNTEAFF.

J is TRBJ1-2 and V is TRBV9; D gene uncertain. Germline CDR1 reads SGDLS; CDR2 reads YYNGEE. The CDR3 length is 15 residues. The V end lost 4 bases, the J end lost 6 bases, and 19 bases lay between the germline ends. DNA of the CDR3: TGTGCCAGCAGCCCCCAGGTCGGGGTGGGGAATGGCTACACCTTC. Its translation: CASSPQVGVGNGYTF.

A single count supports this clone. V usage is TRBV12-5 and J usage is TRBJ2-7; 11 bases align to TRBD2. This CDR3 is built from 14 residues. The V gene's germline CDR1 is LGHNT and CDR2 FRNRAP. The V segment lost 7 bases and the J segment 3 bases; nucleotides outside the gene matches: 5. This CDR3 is CASALGLAVYEQYF. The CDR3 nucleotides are TGTGCTAGTGCCCTGGGACTAGCGGTCTACGAGCAGTACTTC.

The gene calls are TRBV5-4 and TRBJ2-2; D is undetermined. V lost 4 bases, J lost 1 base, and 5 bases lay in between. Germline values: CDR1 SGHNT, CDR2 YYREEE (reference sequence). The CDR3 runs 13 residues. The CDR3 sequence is CASSGENTGELFF. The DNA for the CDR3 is TGTGCCAGCAGCGGAGAGAACACCGGGGAGCTGTTTTTT.

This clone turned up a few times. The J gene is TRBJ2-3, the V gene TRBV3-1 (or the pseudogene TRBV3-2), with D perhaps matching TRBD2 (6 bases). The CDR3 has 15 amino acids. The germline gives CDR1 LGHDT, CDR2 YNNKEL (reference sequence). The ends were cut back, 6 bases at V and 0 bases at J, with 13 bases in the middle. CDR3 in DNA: TGTGCCAGCAGGGGCGCGGGGCTAAGCACAGATACGCAGTATTTT. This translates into CASRGAGLSTDTQYF.

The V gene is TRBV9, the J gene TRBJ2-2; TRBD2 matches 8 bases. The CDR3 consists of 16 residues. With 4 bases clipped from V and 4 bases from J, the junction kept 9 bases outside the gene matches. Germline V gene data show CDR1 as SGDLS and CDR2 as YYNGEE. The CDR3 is CASSQGGLELTGELFF. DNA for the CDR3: TGTGCCAGCAGCCAAGGGGGACTAGAACTCACCGGGGAGCTGTTTTTT.

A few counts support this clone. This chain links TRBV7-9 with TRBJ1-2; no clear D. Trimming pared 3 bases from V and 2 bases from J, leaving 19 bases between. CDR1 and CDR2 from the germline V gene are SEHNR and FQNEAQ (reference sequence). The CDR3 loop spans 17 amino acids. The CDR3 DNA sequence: TGTGCCAGCAGCTTCCCGGGAAAAACTGTCGACAACTATGGCTACACCTTC. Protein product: CASSFPGKTVDNYGYTF.

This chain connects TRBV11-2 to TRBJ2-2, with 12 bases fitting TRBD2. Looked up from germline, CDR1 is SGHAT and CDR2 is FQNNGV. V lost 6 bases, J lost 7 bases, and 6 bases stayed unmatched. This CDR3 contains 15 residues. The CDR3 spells CASRRLAGAYGELFF. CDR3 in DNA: TGTGCCAGCAGAAGACTAGCGGGGGCCTACGGGGAGCTGTTTTTT.

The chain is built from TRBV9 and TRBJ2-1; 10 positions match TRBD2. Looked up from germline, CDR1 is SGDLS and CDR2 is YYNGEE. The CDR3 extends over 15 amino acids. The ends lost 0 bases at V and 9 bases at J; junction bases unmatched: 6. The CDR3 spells CASSVGILAGSEQFF. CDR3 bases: TGTGCCAGCAGCGTAGGTATACTAGCGGGGTCTGAGCAGTTCTTC.

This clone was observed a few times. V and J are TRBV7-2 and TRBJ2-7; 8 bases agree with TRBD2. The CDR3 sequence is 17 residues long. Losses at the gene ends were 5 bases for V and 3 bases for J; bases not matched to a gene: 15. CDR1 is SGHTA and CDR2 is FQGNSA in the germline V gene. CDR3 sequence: CASSQKAGVLVNYEQYF. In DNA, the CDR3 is TGTGCCAGCAGCCAAAAAGCGGGAGTCCTAGTGAACTACGAGCAGTACTTC.

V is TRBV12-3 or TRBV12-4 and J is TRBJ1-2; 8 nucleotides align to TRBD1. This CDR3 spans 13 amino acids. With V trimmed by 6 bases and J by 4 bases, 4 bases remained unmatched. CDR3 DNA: TGTGCCAGCAGCCTCAGGGGGCCCTATGGCTACACCTTC. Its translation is CASSLRGPYGYTF.

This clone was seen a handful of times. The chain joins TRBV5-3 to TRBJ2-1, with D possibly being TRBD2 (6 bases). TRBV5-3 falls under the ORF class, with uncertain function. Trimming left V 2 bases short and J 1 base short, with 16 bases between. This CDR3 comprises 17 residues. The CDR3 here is CARSFLGGRNSYNEQFF. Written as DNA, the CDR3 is TGTGCCAGAAGCTTTTTGGGGGGACGGAATTCCTACAATGAGCAGTTCTTC.

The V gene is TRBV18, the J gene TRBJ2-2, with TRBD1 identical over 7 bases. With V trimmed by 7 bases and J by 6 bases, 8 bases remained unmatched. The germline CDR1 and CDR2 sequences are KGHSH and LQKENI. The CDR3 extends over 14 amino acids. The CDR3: CASFPDRAAGELFF. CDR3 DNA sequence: TGTGCCAGCTTCCCTGACAGGGCTGCCGGGGAGCTGTTTTTT.

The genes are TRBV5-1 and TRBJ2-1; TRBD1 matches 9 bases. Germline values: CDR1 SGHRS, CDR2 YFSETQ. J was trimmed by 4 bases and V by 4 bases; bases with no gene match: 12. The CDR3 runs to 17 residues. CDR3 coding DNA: TGCGCCAGCAGCCACTTTCCGGGACAGGGATTTTACAATGAGCAGTTCTTC. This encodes CASSHFPGQGFYNEQFF.

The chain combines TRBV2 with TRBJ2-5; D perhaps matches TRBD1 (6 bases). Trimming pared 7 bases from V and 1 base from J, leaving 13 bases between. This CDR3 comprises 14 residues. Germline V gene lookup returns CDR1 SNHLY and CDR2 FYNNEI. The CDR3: CASTQDRSQETQYF. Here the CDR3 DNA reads TGTGCCAGCACCCAAGACAGGAGCCAAGAGACCCAGTACTTC.

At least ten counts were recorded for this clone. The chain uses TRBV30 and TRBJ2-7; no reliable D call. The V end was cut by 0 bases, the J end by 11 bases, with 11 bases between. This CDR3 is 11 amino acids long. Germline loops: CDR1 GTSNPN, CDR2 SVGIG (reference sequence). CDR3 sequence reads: CAWSVRERKYF. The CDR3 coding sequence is TGTGCCTGGAGTGTAAGAGAGCGAAAGTACTTC.

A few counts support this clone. The CDR3 spells CASSVGTGPDTIYF. CDR3 coding DNA: TGTGCCAGCAGCGTAGGCACAGGGCCAGACACCATATATTTT. The genes are TRBV9 and TRBJ1-3; D is perhaps TRBD1 (6 bases). Trimming cost V 0 bases and J 8 bases, with 12 bases left between them. Germline V CDR1 and CDR2: SGDLS, YYNGEE. This CDR3 has 14 amino acids.

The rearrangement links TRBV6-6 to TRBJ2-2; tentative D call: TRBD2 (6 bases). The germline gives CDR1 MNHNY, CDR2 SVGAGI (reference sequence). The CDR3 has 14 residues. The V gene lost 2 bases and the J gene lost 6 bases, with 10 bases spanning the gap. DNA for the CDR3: TGTGCCAGCAGTTACGCCCGACTAGCCGGGGAGCTGTTTTTT. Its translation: CASSYARLAGELFF.

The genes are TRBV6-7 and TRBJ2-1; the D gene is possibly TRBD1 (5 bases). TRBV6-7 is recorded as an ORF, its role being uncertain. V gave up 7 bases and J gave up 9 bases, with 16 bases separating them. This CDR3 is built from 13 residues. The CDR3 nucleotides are TGTGCCAGCACCCAGCCCTCGACAGTTGAGCAGTTCTTC. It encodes CASTQPSTVEQFF.

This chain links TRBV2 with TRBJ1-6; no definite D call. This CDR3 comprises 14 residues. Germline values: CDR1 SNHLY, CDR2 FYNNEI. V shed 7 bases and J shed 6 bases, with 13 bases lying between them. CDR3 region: CASNQATFNSPLHF. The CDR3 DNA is TGTGCCAGCAACCAGGCTACGTTTAATTCACCCCTCCACTTT.